In this sample, the clone carrying this TCR beta chain turned up many times. The antigen is not known. The data belong to a study of T cell repertoires in cytomegalovirus infection. As for the study in general: TCR beta signatures that were public indicated CMV infection and matching HLA type.

TCRdb itself ran the reads through MiXCR, one entry per CDR3 protein. The repertoire holds about 500,000 distinct CDR3 sequences, with roughly a third as singletons. V dropped 3 bases and J dropped 2 bases, with 9 bases sitting between them. CDR1 and CDR2 from the germline V gene are SGHAT and FQNNGV. The CDR3 totals 14 residues. The gene calls are TRBV11-2 and TRBJ2-3; no reliable D call. The receptor was isolated from a human donor in good health (CMV status not recorded). Some clones in this sample may be carry-over from other donors' samples. This sample comprised cultured PBMCs, obtained from culture after CMV antigen stimulation. CDR3 sequence: CASSLGSYTDTQYF. Here the CDR3 DNA reads TGTGCCAGCAGCTTGGGTTCCTACACAGATACGCAGTATTTT.